What follows are 31 T cell receptor beta chains derived from one specimen sequenced in a study of beta chain features in type 1 diabetes. Expressed TCRB transcripts were sequenced after all isolated RNA was converted to cDNA. The method was immunoSEQ multiplex PCR; TCRdb's version includes in-frame clones alone and lacks a portion of them. The sample lists roughly 250,000 clones; around 65% were seen once. What was sequenced was naive CD4+ T cells from blood. The receptors derive from a man aged 25 to 45 in good health.

This clone appeared a single time. This chain connects TRBV6-1 to TRBJ2-7, with D unclear. Looked up from germline, CDR1 is MNHNS and CDR2 is SASEGT. The CDR3 consists of 13 residues. V was shortened by 0 bases and J by 3 bases, with 6 bases between the two germline ends. CDR3 in amino acids: CASSEADRYEQYF. Here the CDR3 DNA reads TGTGCCAGCAGTGAAGCGGACCGCTACGAGCAGTACTTC.

The V call is TRBV6-5, the J call TRBJ1-1; perhaps TRBD1 as D (6 bases). Trimming pared 5 bases from V and 1 base from J, leaving 14 bases between. This CDR3 has 15 amino acids. The germline V gene encodes CDR1 MNHEY and CDR2 SVGAGI. This CDR3 is CASSRTGTTNTEAFF. The CDR3 DNA sequence: TGTGCCAGCAGTCGGACCGGGACAACGAACACTGAAGCTTTCTTT.

J is TRBJ2-3 and V is TRBV7-6; the D call may be TRBD1 or TRBD2 (5 bases each). The CDR3 sequence is 15 residues long. With 1 base removed from V and 2 bases from J, the gap between germline ends came to 10 bases. From germline, CDR1 is SGHVS and CDR2 FNYEAQ. CDR3 in amino acids: CASSLDQGPTDTQYF. Written as DNA, the CDR3 is TGTGCCAGCAGCTTAGACCAGGGACCCACAGATACGCAGTATTTT.

The chain uses TRBV25-1 and TRBJ2-1; TRBD2 matches at 7 bases. The CDR3 is 16 amino acids. J gave up 8 bases and V 2 bases, and 12 bases lay outside the gene matches. CDR1 is MGHDK and CDR2 is SYGVNS in the germline V gene. CDR3 protein: CASSEVAGRVAYEQFF. As DNA, the CDR3 is TGTGCCAGCAGTGAAGTCGCAGGGAGGGTTGCGTATGAGCAGTTCTTC.

This clone has a handful of counts. This chain uses TRBV15 with TRBJ2-7, with 10 bases identical to TRBD2. The CDR3 length is 13 residues. Losses at the gene ends were 6 bases for V and 6 bases for J; bases not matched to a gene: 5. The germline V gene encodes CDR1 LNHNV and CDR2 YYDKDF (reference sequence). CDR3 DNA: TGTGCCACCAGGCTAGCGGGAGCGATCGAGCAGTACTTC. This encodes CATRLAGAIEQYF.

The chain has TRBV10-3 and TRBJ2-7; no reliable D call. From germline, CDR1 is ENHRY and CDR2 SYGVKD. With 7 bases removed from V and 2 bases from J, the gap between germline ends came to 12 bases. The CDR3 is 13 amino acids. In DNA, the CDR3 is TGTGCCATCACGAGAGGAAGTCCCTACGAGCAGTACTTC. The encoded protein is CAITRGSPYEQYF.

The V call is TRBV25-1, the J call TRBJ2-2; 10 bases are shared with TRBD2. Per germline, CDR1 MGHDK and CDR2 SYGVNS. This CDR3 contains 17 residues. The junction had 8 bases not matched to a gene; V was cut back by 2 bases and J by 5 bases. The CDR3 nucleotides read TGTGCCAGCAGTGAACCCCCAGCGGGGGGGAAAACCGGGGAGCTGTTTTTT. The encoded protein is CASSEPPAGGKTGELFF. The whole variable domain, filled in from reference TRBV25-1 and TRBJ2-2, reads EADIYQTPRYLVIGTGKKITLECSQTMGHDKMYWYQQDPGMELHLIHYSYGVNSTEKGDLSSESTVSRIRTEHFPLTLESARPSHTSQYLCASSEPPAGGKTGELFFGEGSRLTVL.

V gene TRBV30 combines with J gene TRBJ1-3; no reliable D call. The CDR3 is made up of 14 amino acids. Germline CDR1 is GTSNPN and CDR2 is SVGIG (reference sequence). Trimming cost V 2 bases and J 2 bases, with 10 bases left between them. The CDR3 coding sequence is TGTGCCTGGAGTCAGGTCGGACCTGGAAACACCATATATTTT. This translates into CAWSQVGPGNTIYF.

A remark on this clone: In the same sample, other DNA sequences code for this CDR3. The chain employs TRBV30 and TRBJ2-5; D might be TRBD2 (6 bases). In germline, CDR1 is GTSNPN, CDR2 SVGIG (reference sequence). The CDR3 is 12 amino acids. Trimming left V 5 bases short and J 0 bases short, with 7 bases between. CDR3: CAWGDYQETQYF. CDR3 sequence (DNA): TGTGCCTGGGGGGACTACCAAGAGACCCAGTACTTC.

This rearrangement joins TRBV28 to TRBJ2-7, with TRBD2 matching 8 bases. There are 13 residues in the CDR3. In germline, CDR1 is MDHEN, CDR2 SYDVKM. J gave up 4 bases and V 6 bases, and 5 bases lay outside the gene matches. CDR3 residues: CASRRLAKYEQYF. The CDR3 DNA is TGTGCCAGCAGAAGACTAGCGAAATACGAGCAGTACTTC.

The chain combines TRBV7-8 with TRBJ2-5, with TRBD1 matching over 9 bases. The CDR3 sequence is 15 residues long. Germline V gene sequence: CDR1 SGHVS, CDR2 FQNEAQ. After removal of 4 bases from V and 4 bases from J, the junction contained 7 bases not matched to a gene. The CDR3 is CASSSGQGIRETQYF. Here the CDR3 DNA reads TGTGCCAGCAGCTCCGGACAGGGGATTCGAGAGACCCAGTACTTC.

The CDR3 sequence: CASSPGGSSTYEQYF. As DNA, the CDR3 is TGTGCCAGCAGCCCGGGGGGAAGCTCCACCTACGAGCAGTACTTC. The chain combines TRBV9 with TRBJ2-7, with 7 bases matching TRBD2. The CDR3 sequence is 15 residues long. From germline, CDR1 is SGDLS and CDR2 YYNGEE. V gave up 4 bases and J gave up 2 bases; unmatched junction bases: 9.

This chain uses TRBV9 with TRBJ2-4; 8 bases map to TRBD1. CDR3 length: 13 residues. V gave up 0 bases and J gave up 11 bases; unmatched junction bases: 4. CDR1 is SGDLS and CDR2 is YYNGEE in the germline V gene. The chain's CDR3 is CASSVGPGGLQYF. In DNA form, the CDR3 reads TGTGCCAGCAGCGTAGGACCAGGGGGCCTTCAGTACTTC.

This clone was counted a few times. The gene calls are TRBV29-1 and TRBJ1-1, with 7 bases identical to TRBD1. Trimming took 6 bases from V and 3 from J; bases not matched to a gene: 13. Germline V CDR1 and CDR2: SQVTM, ANQGSEA. The CDR3 extends over 15 amino acids. The CDR3 nucleotides read TGCAGCGTAGCCACCCGGGACAGCCTCTACACTGAAGCTTTCTTT. As protein: CSVATRDSLYTEAFF.

The V and J genes are TRBV7-9 and TRBJ1-2, with D uncertain. Germline CDR1 SEHNR, CDR2 FQNEAQ (reference sequence). The V end lost 3 bases, the J end lost 6 bases, and 5 bases lay between the germline ends. The CDR3 totals 11 residues. In DNA form, the CDR3 reads TGTGCCAGCAGCTTGAGGGATGGCTACACCTTC. Amino acids: CASSLRDGYTF. Filled out from reference TRBV7-9 and TRBJ1-2, the complete variable domain reads DTGVSQNPRHKITKRGQNVTFRCDPISEHNRLYWYRQTLGQGPEFLTYFQNEAQLEKSRLLSDRFSAERPKGSFSTLEIQRTEQGDSAMYLCASSLRDGYTFGSGTRLTVV.

The chain couples TRBV4-1 to TRBJ2-1, with 8 nucleotides matching TRBD2. Germline lookup yields CDR1 MGHRA and CDR2 YSYEKL. Trimming took 2 bases from V and 15 from J; bases not matched to a gene: 9. The CDR3 is made up of 13 amino acids. The CDR3 bases are TGCGCCAGCAGCCAAATTATAGCGGGAAGCGCGTTCTTC. This encodes CASSQIIAGSAFF.

CDR3 in amino acids: CATRPRARGRGDTEAFF. The CDR3 coding sequence is TGTGCCACCAGGCCGAGGGCCAGGGGGCGCGGGGACACTGAAGCTTTCTTT. V and J are TRBV25-1 and TRBJ1-1; 8 bases fit TRBD1. The germline gives CDR1 MGHDK, CDR2 SYGVNS. CDR3 length: 17 residues. V was pared by 10 bases and J by 3 bases, with 19 bases of the junction left unmatched.

The chain combines TRBV5-4 with TRBJ2-5; TRBD2 is a possible D gene (5 bases). V lost 4 bases and J lost 2, with 9 bases in between. In germline, CDR1 is SGHNT, CDR2 YYREEE (reference sequence). The CDR3 loop spans 13 amino acids. CDR3 in amino acids: CASSRAGQETQYF. CDR3 bases: TGTGCCAGCAGCCGCGCGGGTCAAGAGACCCAGTACTTC.

This clone was seen only a few times. The rearrangement uses TRBV5-6 and TRBJ2-1; the D is unclear. Germline CDR1 and CDR2: SGHDT and YYEEEE. The V end was cut by 4 bases, the J end by 0 bases, with 8 bases between. The CDR3 consists of 14 residues. This CDR3 reads CASSPSSSYNEQFF. In nucleotides, the CDR3 is TGTGCCAGCAGCCCATCGAGCTCCTACAATGAGCAGTTCTTC.

This clone was detected only a few times. The gene calls are TRBV25-1 and TRBJ2-5, with TRBD2 identical over 8 bases. Germline values: CDR1 MGHDK, CDR2 SYGVNS. This CDR3 spans 15 amino acids. With V trimmed by 2 bases and J by 5 bases, 7 bases remained unmatched. The CDR3, as DNA: TGTGCCAGCAGTGAAGGAAGCGGGAGCTGGGAGACCCAGTACTTC. This sequence encodes CASSEGSGSWETQYF.

The rearrangement links TRBV7-9 to TRBJ1-5; 8 nucleotides line up with TRBD1. The J segment lost 6 bases and the V segment lost 5 bases, leaving 6 bases of the junction unmatched. Germline lookup yields CDR1 SEHNR and CDR2 FQNEAQ (reference sequence). The CDR3 is 14 amino acids. This CDR3 is CASSRGQGGQPQHF. CDR3 in DNA: TGTGCCAGCAGCCGAGGACAGGGAGGTCAGCCCCAGCATTTT.

The genes are TRBV5-1 and TRBJ2-5; the D is unclear. Germline assignment: CDR1 SGHRS and CDR2 YFSETQ. The V gene lost 0 bases and the J gene lost 5 bases, with 8 bases spanning the gap. The CDR3 loop spans 13 amino acids. The chain's CDR3 is CASSLGVAETQYF. The CDR3 nucleotides are TGCGCCAGCAGCTTGGGTGTTGCGGAGACCCAGTACTTC.

This clone was seen a few times. DNA for the CDR3: TGCAGCGTTGAAACGGTAGATACGCAGTATTTT. Translating gives CSVETVDTQYF. The rearrangement links TRBV29-1 to TRBJ2-3; D is undetermined. The CDR3 runs 11 residues. Germline CDR1 reads SQVTM; CDR2 reads ANQGSEA. V lost 2 bases and J lost 5, with 5 bases in between.

This clone has only a few counts. V usage is TRBV29-1 and J usage is TRBJ2-7; perhaps TRBD1 as D (5 bases). In germline, CDR1 is SQVTM, CDR2 ANQGSEA. This CDR3 is built from 13 residues. Trimming shortened V by 4 bases and J by 7 bases, and 17 bases separated the two germline ends. The CDR3 DNA sequence: TGCAGCGTTGGTGCACAGGCCTCTACTGAGCAGTACTTC. Amino acid sequence: CSVGAQASTEQYF.

This chain links TRBV7-2 with TRBJ2-1; weak D call: TRBD2 (6 bases). CDR3 length: 12 residues. The germline gives CDR1 SGHTA, CDR2 FQGNSA. V was pared by 8 bases and J by 4 bases, with 9 bases between. CDR3: CASGGEYNEQFF. In DNA, the CDR3 is TGTGCCAGCGGAGGGGAGTACAATGAGCAGTTCTTC.

This clone was picked up a small number of times. The V call is TRBV27, the J call TRBJ2-3; 9 nucleotides agree with TRBD1. The CDR3 totals 14 residues. The germline V gene has CDR1 MNHEY and CDR2 SMNVEV (reference sequence). The CDR3 is CATSDRGVMDTQYF. CDR3 bases: TGTGCAACCTCGGACAGGGGAGTTATGGATACGCAGTATTTT.

This clone was detected only a few times. CDR3 sequence: CASSFFGTSSEQYF. The CDR3, as DNA: TGCGCCAGCAGCTTCTTTGGGACTAGCAGCGAGCAGTACTTC. The chain has TRBV5-1 and TRBJ2-7; 9 bases fit TRBD2. V gave up 2 bases and J gave up 6 bases; unmatched junction bases: 6. The CDR3 runs 14 residues. The germline V gene encodes CDR1 SGHRS and CDR2 YFSETQ.

This clone was seen a handful of times. The chain couples TRBV29-1 to TRBJ2-7; the D gene could be TRBD1 or TRBD2 (5 bases each). From germline, CDR1 is SQVTM and CDR2 ANQGSEA. The CDR3 totals 14 residues. The germline V and J ends were trimmed by 8 bases and 3 bases, with 20 bases remaining between them. CDR3 nucleotides: TGCAGCACTCCTTCACTGGGGGTTAGCTACGAGCAGTACTTC. Amino acid sequence: CSTPSLGVSYEQYF.

The rearrangement joins TRBV6-5 to TRBJ1-4; D unresolved. This CDR3 is 13 amino acids long. V gave up 5 bases and J gave up 8 bases, with 12 bases separating them. The germline gives CDR1 MNHEY, CDR2 SVGAGI. The CDR3: CASSRTSGEKLFF. The CDR3 DNA sequence: TGTGCCAGCAGTCGCACGTCCGGCGAAAAACTGTTTTTT.

This clone was seen a few times. This chain joins TRBV29-1 and TRBJ2-5, with 7 bases lining up with TRBD1. The CDR3 is 13 residues long. Trimming at V came to 7 bases and at J to 4 bases, leaving 9 bases not matched to a gene. Per germline, CDR1 SQVTM and CDR2 ANQGSEA. This CDR3 reads CSASQGTGETQYF. Here the CDR3 DNA reads TGCAGCGCCTCACAGGGGACGGGAGAGACCCAGTACTTC.

This sequence joins TRBV15 and TRBJ2-1, with TRBD1 matching over 7 bases. Germline CDR1 LNHNV, CDR2 YYDKDF (reference sequence). The V gene end was trimmed by 4 bases and the J gene end by 2 bases; junction bases not matched to a gene: 2. The CDR3 consists of 14 residues. CDR3: CATSITGAYNEQFF. In nucleotides, the CDR3 is TGTGCCACCAGCATTACAGGGGCCTACAATGAGCAGTTCTTC. The variable domain in full, completed from reference TRBV15 and TRBJ2-1, reads DAMVIQNPRYQVTQFGKPVTLSCSQTLNHNVMYWYQQKSSQAPKLLFHYYDKDFNNEADTPDNFQSRRPNTSFCFLDIRSPGLGDTAMYLCATSITGAYNEQFFGPGTRLTVL.